Shown below are 25 T cell receptor beta chains from a single sample sequenced in a study of beta chain features in type 1 diabetes. Study-wide findings and caveats: Type 1 diabetes patients had TCRB CDR3s that were shorter (moderately but significantly so) in all four CD4+ subsets.

TCRB transcripts that were expressed got sequenced, as all of the isolated RNA had been reverse transcribed. Sequenced by immunoSEQ multiplex PCR; TCRdb stores in-frame clones only, minus some. This sample yields 600,000 to 750,000 clones, of which roughly 12% are seen a single time; around 0.12% belongs to the top ten. Their antigens are not known. The specimen was naive CD4+ T cells from blood. The receptor source for this set is a man in his thirties or forties with type 1 diabetes.

This chain connects TRBV14 to TRBJ2-1, with D uncertain. Germline V gene data show CDR1 as SGHDN and CDR2 as FVKESK. V lost 3 bases and J lost 3, with 9 bases in between. This CDR3 has 14 amino acids. The CDR3 spells CASSQGYHYNEQFF. The CDR3 region has the DNA TGTGCCAGCAGCCAGGGGTATCACTACAATGAGCAGTTCTTC.

The rearrangement uses TRBV6-1 and TRBJ1-2; no clear D. Germline V gene data show CDR1 as MNHNS and CDR2 as SASEGT. V lost 8 bases to trimming and J lost 6 bases, with 10 bases between them. This CDR3 is 11 amino acids long. CDR3 nucleotides: TGTGCCAGCCGGCCCCGTGATGGCTACACCTTC. Its translation is CASRPRDGYTF.

The table lists this clone with a few counts. V usage is TRBV6-5 and J usage is TRBJ1-6; possibly TRBD1 for D (5 bases). Germline CDR1 is MNHEY and CDR2 is SVGAGI. V dropped 1 base and J dropped 7 bases, with 14 bases sitting between them. CDR3 size: 16 residues. In nucleotides, the CDR3 is TGTGCCAGCAGTTACTGGGCAGGGAGGGAAAATTCACCCCTCCACTTT. It codes for CASSYWAGRENSPLHF.

V gene TRBV5-1 combines with J gene TRBJ2-3; D ambiguous. Trimming removed 0 bases at V and 2 bases at J, with 7 bases between. Germline V gene lookup returns CDR1 SGHRS and CDR2 YFSETQ. The CDR3 is 14 amino acids. The CDR3 sequence: CASSLEQLTDTQYF. CDR3 bases: TGCGCCAGCAGCTTGGAACAGCTCACAGATACGCAGTATTTT.

This clone was seen a few times. The chain links TRBV27 to TRBJ2-7, with D perhaps being TRBD1 or TRBD2 (5 bases each). The CDR3 sequence is 12 residues long. In germline, CDR1 is MNHEY, CDR2 SMNVEV (reference sequence). V lost 5 bases, J lost 7 bases, and 12 bases lay in between. CDR3 amino acids: CASSHPREEQYF. Written as DNA, the CDR3 is TGTGCCAGCAGTCACCCCAGGGAGGAGCAGTACTTC.

This clone was counted only a few times. The V gene is TRBV11-2, the J gene TRBJ2-7; D remains unclear. The CDR3 has 14 amino acids. Germline V gene lookup returns CDR1 SGHAT and CDR2 FQNNGV. V was clipped by 5 bases and J by 1 base, with 12 bases between them. CDR3 in DNA: TGTGCCAGCAGCCCACGGGTGGAATCCTACGAGCAGTACTTC. Protein sequence: CASSPRVESYEQYF.

The J gene is TRBJ2-5, the V gene TRBV6-1; maybe TRBD1 (6 bases). The ends were cut back, 10 bases at V and 1 base at J, with 13 bases in the middle. The CDR3 consists of 13 residues. Germline CDR1 MNHNS, CDR2 SASEGT. The CDR3 reads CAIWTEFQETQYF. In nucleotides, the CDR3 is TGTGCCATCTGGACAGAATTCCAAGAGACCCAGTACTTC.

The V and J genes are TRBV2 and TRBJ2-3; D gene uncertain. Germline assignment: CDR1 SNHLY and CDR2 FYNNEI. The CDR3 totals 14 residues. With 6 bases removed from V and 1 base from J, the gap between germline ends came to 11 bases. As DNA, the CDR3 is TGTGCCAGCAGCCCCGAAGTCGGCACAGATACGCAGTATTTT. Translation gives CASSPEVGTDTQYF.

The sample holds a few counts of this clone. The rearrangement joins TRBV18 to TRBJ1-6; no reliable D call. This CDR3 has 15 residues. The germline CDR1 and CDR2 sequences are KGHSH and LQKENI. The V end lost 1 base, the J end lost 8 bases, and 12 bases lay between the germline ends. The CDR3 sequence is CASSPRAGVDSPLHF. The CDR3 DNA sequence: TGTGCCAGCTCACCACGGGCAGGCGTGGATTCACCCCTCCACTTT.

This clone was observed a handful of times. V is TRBV21-1 and J is TRBJ2-7; TRBD2, the table's D call, lacks a check against the DNA. TRBV21-1 is assigned pseudogene status. The CDR3 spans 15 residues. The CDR3 loop is CASSKRAGYSYEQYF. In nucleotides, the CDR3 is TGTGCCAGCAGCAAGCGGGCAGGATATTCCTACGAGCAGTACTTC.

The chain carries TRBV4-1 and TRBJ2-3; 7 bases agree with TRBD2. V trimming: 4 bases; J trimming: 2 bases; junction bases outside the gene matches: 9. The CDR3 runs to 16 residues. Germline V gene lookup returns CDR1 MGHRA and CDR2 YSYEKL. The CDR3 nucleotides are TGCGCCAGCAGCCCGGTTCGGACTAGAGCCACAGATACGCAGTATTTT. Translating gives CASSPVRTRATDTQYF.

V gene TRBV27 combines with J gene TRBJ2-7; 10 bases are a match to TRBD1. Trimming took 8 bases from V and 1 from J; bases not matched to a gene: 5. The CDR3 runs to 14 residues. Germline-derived CDR1 and CDR2 are MNHEY and SMNVEV (reference sequence). The CDR3 loop reads CASLRDRGSYEQYF. CDR3 DNA sequence: TGTGCCAGCCTGCGGGACAGGGGATCCTACGAGCAGTACTTC.

This clone came up a few times. This chain connects TRBV7-9 to TRBJ1-1, with D perhaps matching TRBD1 (6 bases). The germline V gene has CDR1 SEHNR and CDR2 FQNEAQ (reference sequence). Trimming left V 11 bases short and J 0 bases short, with 16 bases between. The CDR3 has 14 residues. DNA for the CDR3: TGTGCCGGCGGGGACACTGGGATGAACACTGAAGCTTTCTTT. Protein sequence: CAGGDTGMNTEAFF.

J is TRBJ2-3 and V is TRBV29-1; D perhaps matches TRBD1 (5 bases). CDR3 length: 20 amino acids. Germline values: CDR1 SQVTM, CDR2 ANQGSEA. With 4 bases removed from V and 4 bases from J, the gap between germline ends came to 33 bases. The CDR3, as DNA: TGCAGCGTTGCCCCCACGGGCCGCAGTGCCTCGGGTAGGGGCCCAGATACGCAGTATTTT. This codes for CSVAPTGRSASGRGPDTQYF.

The J gene is TRBJ2-3, the V gene TRBV28, with a possible D match to TRBD1 (5 bases). The V end lost 7 bases, the J end lost 7 bases, and 12 bases lay between the germline ends. Germline V gene sequence: CDR1 MDHEN, CDR2 SYDVKM. This CDR3 has 12 amino acids. CDR3 nucleotide sequence: TGTGCCAGCAACTCAGGGTGGAATACGCAGTATTTT. It specifies CASNSGWNTQYF.

The chain is built from TRBV7-2 and TRBJ1-1; D is undetermined. The CDR3 totals 14 residues. Trimming removed 4 bases at V and 2 bases at J, with 11 bases between. The V gene's germline CDR1 is SGHTA and CDR2 FQGNSA. The CDR3 reads CASSSSRHNTEAFF. The CDR3 DNA reads as TGTGCCAGCAGCTCCTCACGGCACAACACTGAAGCTTTCTTT.

The V gene is TRBV4-3, the J gene TRBJ2-7; possible D gene TRBD2, 5 bases. The CDR3 extends over 16 amino acids. The V and J ends lost 3 bases and 0 bases respectively, with 15 bases between them. Germline V gene lookup returns CDR1 LGHNA and CDR2 YSLEER. CDR3 bases: TGCGCCAGCAGCCAGGCTCCGGGATTAGCCTCCTACGAGCAGTACTTC. Amino acid sequence: CASSQAPGLASYEQYF.

The chain couples TRBV4-3 to TRBJ2-4; no definite D call. Germline loops: CDR1 LGHNA, CDR2 YSLEER. There are 16 residues in the CDR3. The ends were cut back, 0 bases at V and 2 bases at J, with 11 bases in the middle. The CDR3 bases are TGCGCCAGCAGCCAAGATATCGGGCATACCAAAAACATTCAGTACTTC. Amino acid sequence: CASSQDIGHTKNIQYF.

This clone was detected only a few times. The chain recombines TRBV18 with TRBJ2-5; possible D gene TRBD2, 6 bases. The V gene lost 3 bases and the J gene lost 5 bases, with 10 bases spanning the gap. The CDR3 has 13 amino acids. Per the germline V gene, CDR1 is KGHSH and CDR2 is LQKENI. Here the CDR3 reads CASSPQAGETQYF. The CDR3 nucleotides are TGTGCCAGCTCACCGCAGGCGGGGGAGACCCAGTACTTC.

The gene calls are TRBV27 and TRBJ1-6; the D gene is possibly TRBD1 (5 bases). V lost 8 bases and J lost 3, with 14 bases in between. Germline values: CDR1 MNHEY, CDR2 SMNVEV (reference sequence). CDR3 length equals 15 residues. The CDR3 region has the DNA TGTGCCAGCGGAAAACAGGCTGACTATAATTCACCCCTCCACTTT. Its protein is CASGKQADYNSPLHF.

This clone was detected a few times. The V and J genes are TRBV5-1 and TRBJ2-1, with 9 positions matching TRBD2. The trim removed 3 bases at V and 2 bases at J, leaving 9 bases unmatched. Per germline, CDR1 SGHRS and CDR2 YFSETQ. The CDR3 has 17 amino acids. CDR3 sequence: CASSSAAGGRTYNEQFF. The CDR3, as DNA: TGCGCCAGCAGCTCGGCAGCGGGGGGAAGAACCTACAATGAGCAGTTCTTC.

The gene calls are TRBV7-9 and TRBJ2-7; TRBD1 matches at 7 bases. The germline V gene has CDR1 SEHNR and CDR2 FQNEAQ (reference sequence). J lost 3 bases, V lost 5 bases, and 4 bases had no gene match. CDR3 length: 13 amino acids. The CDR3 region is CASSRDSFYEQYF. The CDR3 DNA sequence: TGTGCCAGCAGCCGGGACAGCTTCTACGAGCAGTACTTC.

This clone was found a few times. The genes are TRBV29-1 and TRBJ2-5; 9 bases fit TRBD2. Germline V gives CDR1 SQVTM, CDR2 ANQGSEA. This CDR3 spans 11 amino acids. Trimming at V came to 7 bases and at J to 5 bases, leaving 2 bases not matched to a gene. The CDR3 here is CSGGLAETQYF. The CDR3 nucleotides are TGCAGCGGTGGACTAGCGGAGACCCAGTACTTC.

J is TRBJ2-7 and V is TRBV10-3, with a tentative D call TRBD2 (6 bases). Trimming shortened V by 6 bases and J by 5 bases, and 23 bases separated the two germline ends. The CDR3 contains 16 residues. Germline V CDR1 and CDR2: ENHRY, SYGVKD. CDR3 amino acids: CAISAIVIAGTHEQYF. CDR3 sequence (DNA): TGTGCCATCAGCGCGATCGTCATAGCAGGGACTCACGAGCAGTACTTC.

This clone was picked up a small number of times. The sample has other DNA sequences that encode this CDR3 too. The chain carries TRBV7-2 and TRBJ2-1, with 10 bases identical to TRBD1. Germline V gene sequence: CDR1 SGHTA, CDR2 FQGNSA. The CDR3 spans 15 residues. Trimming removed 5 bases from V and 1 base from J; junction bases left unmatched: 2. CDR3 DNA sequence: TGTGCCAGCAGCCTGGGACAGGGGTCCTACAATGAGCAGTTCTTC. Translating it yields CASSLGQGSYNEQFF.